These 25 T cell receptor beta chains originate from one sample sequenced in a study of T cells after posttransplantation cyclophosphamide. Sequenced by immunoSEQ multiplex PCR; TCRdb stores in-frame clones only, minus some. The sample contains 4,500 to 5,500 clones, over 75% of which appear only once. Sampled 1 year posttransplant, controls received myeloablative marrow transplants, methotrexate and a calcineurin inhibitor. The sample here was PBMCs, taken after an allogeneic stem cell transplant with a calcineurin inhibitor and methotrexate. The receptors derive from a male patient between 40 and 50 years old who received an allogeneic stem cell transplant from an unrelated donor, was CMV-positive, and had chronic GVHD only. Part of the T cell pool may stem from the graft donor.

The V call is TRBV2, the J call TRBJ2-1, with D possibly matching TRBD2 (5 bases). CDR3 length: 11 residues. Per germline, CDR1 SNHLY and CDR2 FYNNEI. Between the trimmed V and J ends, which lost 4 bases and 11 bases, there was a span of 9 bases. This CDR3 is CASSVRGQQFF. The CDR3 DNA follows: TGTGCCAGCAGTGTCCGGGGTCAGCAGTTCTTC.

This chain links TRBV4-3 with TRBJ2-3, with 8 nucleotides matching TRBD2. This CDR3 contains 16 residues. J lost 3 bases, V lost 1 base, and 6 bases had no gene match. From germline, CDR1 is LGHNA and CDR2 YSLEER. The CDR3 here is CASSQVGGGQTDTQYF. CDR3 bases: TGCGCCAGCAGCCAAGTGGGCGGGGGGCAAACAGATACGCAGTATTTT.

The chain couples TRBV4-3 to TRBJ1-2; 7 bases map to TRBD1. V shed 6 bases, J shed 3 bases, and the junction held 10 bases outside the gene matches. The V gene's germline CDR1 is LGHNA and CDR2 YSLEER. The CDR3 covers 15 residues. CDR3 residues: CASSSRQGDYYGYTF. The CDR3 region has the DNA TGCGCCAGCAGTAGCCGACAGGGTGACTACTATGGCTACACCTTC.

The chain joins TRBV11-2 to TRBJ1-3, with TRBD1 as a possible D gene (6 bases). Germline CDR1 is SGHAT and CDR2 is FQNNGV. The CDR3 extends over 15 amino acids. V was clipped by 10 bases and J by 0 bases, with 16 bases between them. CDR3 in DNA: TGTGCCATAACGCCGGGGGGGCACTCTGGAAACACCATATATTTT. Its protein product is CAITPGGHSGNTIYF. The whole variable domain, filled in from reference TRBV11-2 and TRBJ1-3, reads EAGVAQSPRYKIIEKRQSVAFWCNPISGHATLYWYQQILGQGPKLLIQFQNNGVVDDSQLPKDRFSAERLKGVDSTLKIQPAKLEDSAVYLCAITPGGHSGNTIYFGEGSWLTVV.

The rearrangement joins TRBV5-4 to TRBJ1-2; a possible D gene is TRBD1 (5 bases). V lost 6 bases and J 3 bases, leaving 15 bases between the germline ends. From germline, CDR1 is SGHNT and CDR2 YYREEE (reference sequence). The CDR3 spans 14 residues. The CDR3 region has the DNA TGTGCCAGCACCTGGGGGGGGGTCGACTATGGCTACACCTTC. Translated: CASTWGGVDYGYTF.

The chain joins TRBV10-1 to TRBJ1-1; D is perhaps TRBD1 (5 bases). This CDR3 region has 13 residues. The V gene lost 6 bases and the J gene lost 0 bases, with 8 bases spanning the gap. Germline V gene data show CDR1 as WNHNN and CDR2 as SYGVQD (reference sequence). The CDR3: CASRTGLNTEAFF. The CDR3 DNA sequence: TGCGCCAGCAGAACAGGCTTGAACACTGAAGCTTTCTTT.

The sample holds one count of this clone. The genes are TRBV5-1 and TRBJ2-5, with 8 bases fitting TRBD2. CDR1 is SGHRS and CDR2 is YFSETQ in the germline V gene. There are 17 residues in the CDR3. The V gene end was trimmed by 1 base and the J gene end by 0 bases; junction bases not matched to a gene: 8. The CDR3 spells CASSLNRSGVNQETQYF. The CDR3 coding sequence is TGCGCCAGCAGCTTGAACCGTAGCGGGGTCAACCAAGAGACCCAGTACTTC.

DNA of the CDR3: TGTGCCAGCAGTGAGGGACAGACCGATAATGAAAAACTGTTTTTT. It specifies CASSEGQTDNEKLFF. The chain is built from TRBV2 and TRBJ1-4, with 7 bases aligning to TRBD1. Germline loops: CDR1 SNHLY, CDR2 FYNNEI. The CDR3 is made up of 15 amino acids. Losses at the gene ends were 3 bases for V and 4 bases for J; bases not matched to a gene: 5. The complete variable domain, with remaining parts taken from reference TRBV2 and TRBJ1-4, reads EPEVTQTPSHQVTQMGQEVILRCVPISNHLYFYWYRQILGQKVEFLVSFYNNEISEKSEIFDDQFSVERPDGSNFTLKIRSTKLEDSAMYFCASSEGQTDNEKLFFGSGTQLSVL.

This chain joins TRBV30 and TRBJ2-3, with TRBD2 matching over 7 bases. V trimming: 0 bases; J trimming: 5 bases; junction bases outside the gene matches: 11. CDR1 and CDR2 (germline): GTSNPN, SVGIG (reference sequence). This CDR3 contains 16 residues. CDR3 region: CAWSVRVTSFVDTQYF. CDR3 DNA sequence: TGTGCCTGGAGTGTACGGGTGACTAGCTTCGTAGATACGCAGTATTTT.

The V call is TRBV7-3, the J call TRBJ1-2; 7 nucleotides agree with TRBD1. This CDR3 has 13 amino acids. CDR1 is SGHTA, CDR2 FQGTGA, per germline. After removal of 5 bases from V and 8 bases from J, the junction contained 8 bases not matched to a gene. The CDR3 sequence: CASSLTGVGGYTF. The CDR3 DNA is TGTGCCAGCAGCCTCACAGGGGTCGGGGGCTACACCTTC.

This chain uses TRBV18 with TRBJ2-5; 7 nucleotides line up with TRBD1. CDR1 is KGHSH, CDR2 LQKENI, per germline. CDR3 length: 13 amino acids. V gave up 5 bases and J gave up 1 base; unmatched junction bases: 1. For the CDR3, the DNA is TGTGCCAGCTCAGGGACAGCCCAAGAGACCCAGTACTTC. It encodes CASSGTAQETQYF.

This chain links TRBV30 with TRBJ2-3; 11 bases match TRBD2. V shed 2 bases and J 3 bases; nucleotides not matched to a gene: 1. The CDR3 sequence is 14 residues long. Per the germline V gene, CDR1 is GTSNPN and CDR2 is SVGIG (reference sequence). The CDR3 spells CAWSIAGGTDTQYF. For the CDR3, the DNA is TGTGCCTGGAGTATAGCGGGAGGGACAGATACGCAGTATTTT.

The chain links TRBV6-1 to TRBJ1-2, with D unclear. Trimming pared 2 bases from V and 4 bases from J, leaving 11 bases between. The CDR3 sequence is 14 residues long. CDR1 is MNHNS, CDR2 SASEGT, per germline. CDR3 sequence (DNA): TGTGCCAGCAGTGAACTGGGTGGCGGCTATGGCTACACCTTC. As protein: CASSELGGGYGYTF.

This rearrangement joins TRBV6-5 to TRBJ2-7; 10 positions match TRBD1. J lost 5 bases, V lost 4 bases, and 5 bases had no gene match. The CDR3 totals 14 residues. Germline CDR1 is MNHEY and CDR2 is SVGAGI. The CDR3 bases are TGTGCCAGCAGTTTCCGACAGGGGGCGGACGAGCAGTACTTC. It specifies CASSFRQGADEQYF.

The V and J genes are TRBV5-1 and TRBJ1-5; D gene unclear. CDR1 and CDR2 from the germline V gene are SGHRS and YFSETQ. The CDR3 is 14 amino acids. Between the trimmed V and J ends, which lost 0 bases and 3 bases, there was a span of 7 bases. The CDR3 is CASSLGAVNQPQHF. CDR3 nucleotides: TGCGCCAGCAGCTTGGGGGCAGTCAATCAGCCCCAGCATTTT. The whole variable domain, remainder taken from reference TRBV5-1 and TRBJ1-5, is KAGVTQTPRYLIKTRGQQVTLSCSPISGHRSVSWYQQTPGQGLQFLFEYFSETQRNKGNFPGRFSGRQFSNSRSEMNVSTLELGDSALYLCASSLGAVNQPQHFGDGTRLSIL.

Concerning this clone: The germline gene is not matched at one end of the junction; a read error may be the cause. This sequence joins TRBV7-7 and TRBJ2-1; a possible D gene is TRBD1 (5 bases). From germline, CDR1 is SSHAT and CDR2 FNYEAQ (reference sequence). CDR3 length: 15 residues. The CDR3 coding sequence is TGTGCTAGCAGCTTACGACAGATTCTCTACAATGAGCAGTTCTTC. It encodes CASSLRQILYNEQFF.

J is TRBJ1-2 and V is TRBV7-2; the match to TRBD1 covers 8 bases. The V gene's germline CDR1 is SGHTA and CDR2 FQGNSA. CDR3 length: 16 residues. V lost 0 bases, J lost 8 bases, and 11 bases stayed unmatched. For the CDR3, the DNA is TGTGCCAGCAGCTTAGCTCTTGGGACAGGCTTGGGGGGCTACACCTTC. It yields the protein CASSLALGTGLGGYTF.

The CDR3 sequence is CASSPTVSGANVLTF. The CDR3 DNA reads TGTGCCAGTAGTCCAACAGTCTCTGGGGCCAACGTCCTGACTTTC. The chain is built from TRBV19 and TRBJ2-6; no clear D. Germline V CDR1 and CDR2: LNHDA, SQIVND (reference sequence). V lost 5 bases, J lost 0 bases, and 8 bases lay in between. The CDR3 covers 15 residues.

The gene calls are TRBV5-1 and TRBJ1-2; D unclear. CDR1 is SGHRS, CDR2 YFSETQ, per germline. The CDR3 is 12 residues long. Deletions cut 5 bases from V and 2 bases from J, with 7 bases between. The DNA for the CDR3 is TGCGCCAGCAGGGCGGGGAACTATGGCTACACCTTC. Encoded protein: CASRAGNYGYTF.

This chain joins TRBV5-6 and TRBJ2-1; TRBD2 matches at 7 bases. Trimming cost V 3 bases and J 3 bases; bases outside gene matches: 6. The CDR3 contains 15 residues. The germline CDR1 and CDR2 sequences are SGHDT and YYEEEE. The CDR3 nucleotides are TGTGCCAGCAGCTCTGGACTAGAAGTCTACAATGAGCAGTTCTTC. The encoded protein is CASSSGLEVYNEQFF.

The V and J genes are TRBV30 and TRBJ2-7, with 8 bases fitting TRBD2. V shed 1 base, J shed 5 bases, and the junction held 16 bases outside the gene matches. Germline CDR1 reads GTSNPN; CDR2 reads SVGIG (reference sequence). This CDR3 spans 17 amino acids. In DNA, the CDR3 is TGTGCCTGGAGTGGCTACCGGGGACTAGGGCCGCAGAACGAGCAGTACTTC. The encoded protein is CAWSGYRGLGPQNEQYF.

This clone has just a few counts. This sequence joins TRBV19 and TRBJ2-7; tentatively, D is TRBD2 (5 bases). CDR1 is LNHDA, CDR2 SQIVND, per germline (reference sequence). The CDR3 covers 15 residues. V was cut by 3 bases and J by 3 bases, with 15 bases left in between. The CDR3 is CASSIEGTGFYEQYF. The CDR3 coding sequence is TGTGCCAGTAGTATTGAGGGCACGGGATTCTACGAGCAGTACTTC.

The chain recombines TRBV4-1 with TRBJ2-5; D is ambiguous. With 1 base removed from V and 4 bases from J, the gap between germline ends came to 13 bases. Germline V CDR1 and CDR2: MGHRA, YSYEKL. This CDR3 has 15 amino acids. Written as DNA, the CDR3 is TGCGCCAGCAGCCAAGGAACGGGTCTGGGAGAGACCCAGTACTTC. Protein sequence: CASSQGTGLGETQYF.

The V call is TRBV6-1, the J call TRBJ2-7, with no clear D. The CDR3 covers 12 residues. The V end lost 7 bases, the J end lost 2 bases, and 9 bases lay between the germline ends. Germline lookup yields CDR1 MNHNS and CDR2 SASEGT. The CDR3: CASNNGPYEQYF. DNA for the CDR3: TGTGCCAGCAATAATGGCCCCTACGAGCAGTACTTC.

This chain connects TRBV11-2 to TRBJ1-1; unclear D gene. From germline, CDR1 is SGHAT and CDR2 FQNNGV. This CDR3 is 11 amino acids long. The germline V and J ends were trimmed by 1 base and 13 bases, with 10 bases remaining between them. This chain's CDR3 is CASSLGWRGFF. The CDR3, as DNA: TGTGCCAGCAGCTTAGGATGGCGGGGTTTCTTT.